This note documents a single T cell receptor beta chain sequence. The antigen remains unidentified. The sample originates from a study of regulatory T cells in long-lasting Graves disease. Whole-study findings and limits: Blood alone, not thyroid tissue, was studied. TCR diversity was lower in persistent Graves' patients than in newly diagnosed ones. Possibly, accuracy suffered from the small sample size.

Library construction for TCR beta used iRepertoire HTBI primers and Arm-PCR of CDR3 regions. TCRdb re-derived calls from the multiplex PCR reads in MiXCR, one entry per CDR3 protein. Of some 350,000 distinct CDR3 sequences listed, under 20% were seen once; the top ten hold just over 20%. The CDR3 has 15 amino acids. The germline gives CDR1 MGHRA, CDR2 YSYEKL. Trimming at V came to 1 base and at J to 5 bases, leaving 6 bases not matched to a gene. Time point here: newly diagnosed GD, antithyroid drugs for less than 3 months. The TCR library was made from RNA that had been extracted from PBMCs in TRIzol. The same sample was also used in a study of T cells in Graves' hyperthyroidism and ophthalmopathy. That publication notes: Progression to ophthalmopathy was predicted a median of roughly seven months early.

The gene calls are TRBV4-1 and TRBJ1-1, with 8 bases lining up with TRBD1. This receptor was identified in a woman aged 18-29 years with Graves disease. Sequenced material: peripheral blood mononuclear cells (PBMCs), taken at new diagnosis, from a patient treated with antithyroid drugs. The CDR3 DNA reads as TGCGCCAGCAGCCAAGTAGGACAGGGTCGAACTGAAGCTTTCTTT. This sequence encodes CASSQVGQGRTEAFF.